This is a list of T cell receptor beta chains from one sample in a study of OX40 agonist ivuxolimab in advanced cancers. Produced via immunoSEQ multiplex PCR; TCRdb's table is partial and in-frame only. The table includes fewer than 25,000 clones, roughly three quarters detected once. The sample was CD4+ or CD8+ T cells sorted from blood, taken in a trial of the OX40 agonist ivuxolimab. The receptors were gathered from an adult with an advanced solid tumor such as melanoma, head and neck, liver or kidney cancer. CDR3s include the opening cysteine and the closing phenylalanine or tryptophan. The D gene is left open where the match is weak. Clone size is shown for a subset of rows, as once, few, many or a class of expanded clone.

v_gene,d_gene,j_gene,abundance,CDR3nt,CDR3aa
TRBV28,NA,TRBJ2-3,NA,TGTGCCAGCAGTGTTACAGATACGCAGTATTTT,CASSVTDTQYF
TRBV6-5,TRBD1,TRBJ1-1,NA,TGTGCCAGCAGCTCGGACAGGCAAAACACTGAAGCTTTCTTT,CASSSDRQNTEAFF
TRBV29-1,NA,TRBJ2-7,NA,TGCAGCGTTGGAGAGGACTCCTACGAGCAGTACTTC,CSVGEDSYEQYF
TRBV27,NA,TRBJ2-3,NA,TGTGCCAGCAGTATTGGGATAATGGGCACAGATACGCAGTATTTT,CASSIGIMGTDTQYF
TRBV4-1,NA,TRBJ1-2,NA,TGCGCCAGCAGCCAAGAAGACAGTAGGAACTATGGCTACACCTTC,CASSQEDSRNYGYTF
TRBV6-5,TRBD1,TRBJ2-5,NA,TGTGCCACCTTTCGGACAGGGGGGCAAGAGACCCAGTACTTC,CATFRTGGQETQYF
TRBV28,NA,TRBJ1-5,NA,TGTGCCAGCAGAAACGGAGGTATCAATCAGCCCCAGCATTTT,CASRNGGINQPQHF
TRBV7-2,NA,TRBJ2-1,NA,TGTGCCAGCAGCTCGGAGGAAGACCGTGAGCAGTTCTTC,CASSSEEDREQFF
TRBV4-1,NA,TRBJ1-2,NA,TGCGCCAGCAGCCAAGCTGAGGCAGGCGGTGGCTACACCTTC,CASSQAEAGGGYTF
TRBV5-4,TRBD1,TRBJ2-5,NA,TGTGCCAGCAGCTTACGGACAGGTGGCTTGGAGACCCAGTACTTC,CASSLRTGGLETQYF
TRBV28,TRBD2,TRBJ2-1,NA,TGTGCCAGCAGTCCCGAGGGGGTAGCGGGACTAAGCAATGAGCAGTTCTTC,CASSPEGVAGLSNEQFF
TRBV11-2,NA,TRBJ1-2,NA,TGTGCCAGCAGCTTCGCCTCTTCTTATGGCTACACCTTC,CASSFASSYGYTF
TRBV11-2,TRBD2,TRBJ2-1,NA,TGTGCCAGCAGCTTGACTAGCCAAGTTTGGGAGCAGTTCTTC,CASSLTSQVWEQFF
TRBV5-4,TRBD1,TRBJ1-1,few,TGTGCCAGCAGCTTGGCTTACAGGGGGAACACTGAAGCTTTCTTT,CASSLAYRGNTEAFF
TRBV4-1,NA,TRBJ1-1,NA,TGCGCCAGCAGCCAAATTGCGGGGAACACTGAAGCTTTCTTT,CASSQIAGNTEAFF
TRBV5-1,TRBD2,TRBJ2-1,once,TGCGCCAGCAGCTCGTGGGGGGGTAATGAGCAGTTCTTC,CASSSWGGNEQFF
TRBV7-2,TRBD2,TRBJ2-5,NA,TGTGCCAGCAGCGGACGACTAGCGGGAGCCCCAGAGACCCAGTACTTC,CASSGRLAGAPETQYF
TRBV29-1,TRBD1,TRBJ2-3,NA,TGCAGCGTGAGGGGGCGAGGAGATACGCAGTATTTT,CSVRGRGDTQYF
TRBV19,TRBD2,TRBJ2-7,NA,TGTGCCAGTAGTATAGGTCCCCTAGCGGGAGGGGTCTCCTACGAGCAGTACTTC,CASSIGPLAGGVSYEQYF
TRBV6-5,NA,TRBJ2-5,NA,TGTGCCAGCGGCAGGGGGGGGGCCCGGGAGACCCAGTACTTC,CASGRGGARETQYF
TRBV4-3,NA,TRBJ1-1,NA,TGCGCCAGCAGCCAAGTCTGGGCGAACACTGAAGCTTTCTTT,CASSQVWANTEAFF
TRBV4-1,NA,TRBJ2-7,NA,TGCGCCAGCAGCCAAGAGACGGGAACGACCTACGAGCAGTACTTC,CASSQETGTTYEQYF
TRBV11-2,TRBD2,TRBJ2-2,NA,TGTGCCAGCAGCTTAGCGGGGGGAGGTACCGGGGAGCTGTTTTTT,CASSLAGGGTGELFF
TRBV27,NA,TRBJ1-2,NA,TGTGCCAGCAGTTTAGTTACAGATCTATCTATGGATGGCTACACCTTC,CASSLVTDLSMDGYTF
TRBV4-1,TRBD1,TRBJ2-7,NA,TGCGCCAGCAGCTTAGAGGACAGGGGGACCTACGAGCAGTACTTC,CASSLEDRGTYEQYF
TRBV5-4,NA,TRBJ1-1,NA,TGTGCCAGCAGCTTGGCCCCAGGGTTGGGCACTGAAGCTTTCTTT,CASSLAPGLGTEAFF
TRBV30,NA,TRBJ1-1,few,TGTGCCTGGAGTGTATGGGGTTCGCGGGAGGGCACTGAAGCTTTCTTT,CAWSVWGSREGTEAFF
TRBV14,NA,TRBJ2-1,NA,TGTGCCAGCAGTCACTGGCGGGACTACAATGAGCAGTTCTTC,CASSHWRDYNEQFF
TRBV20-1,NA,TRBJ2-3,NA,TGCAGTGCCGACCTTGTAGGGCAGTATTTT,CSADLVGQYF
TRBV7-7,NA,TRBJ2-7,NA,TGTGCCAGCAGCTTAGCGCCCGGGGGCGAGCAGTACTTC,CASSLAPGGEQYF
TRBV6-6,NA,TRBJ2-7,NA,TGTGCCAGCGGGGGTCAAGGGTCCTACGAGCAGTACTTC,CASGGQGSYEQYF
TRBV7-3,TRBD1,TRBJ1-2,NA,TGTGCCAGCAGTACCACACCGGACAGGGCAAGTGGCTACACCTTC,CASSTTPDRASGYTF
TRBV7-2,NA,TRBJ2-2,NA,TGTGCCAGCAGTTTAACCGGGGAGCTGTTTTTT,CASSLTGELFF
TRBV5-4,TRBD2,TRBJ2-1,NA,TGTGCCAGCAGCTTATGGGGACTAGACAATGAGCAGTTCTTC,CASSLWGLDNEQFF
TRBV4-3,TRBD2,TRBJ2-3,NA,TGCGCCAGCAGCCCAGCGGGAGGGGACGGAGATACGCAGTATTTT,CASSPAGGDGDTQYF
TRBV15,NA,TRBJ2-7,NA,TGTGCCACCAGAGGAAGTTCCTACGAGCAGTACTTC,CATRGSSYEQYF
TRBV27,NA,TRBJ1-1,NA,TGTGCCAGCAGTTTATGGGCAGGGGCTGGGTCTGAAGCTTTCTTT,CASSLWAGAGSEAFF
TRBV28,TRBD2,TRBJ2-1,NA,TGTGCCAGCAGTTTACTAGCGGGAGGAGGTAATGAGCAGTTCTTC,CASSLLAGGGNEQFF
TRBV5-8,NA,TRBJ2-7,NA,TGTGCCAGCAGCTTCTTTTCCTACGAGCAGTACTTC,CASSFFSYEQYF